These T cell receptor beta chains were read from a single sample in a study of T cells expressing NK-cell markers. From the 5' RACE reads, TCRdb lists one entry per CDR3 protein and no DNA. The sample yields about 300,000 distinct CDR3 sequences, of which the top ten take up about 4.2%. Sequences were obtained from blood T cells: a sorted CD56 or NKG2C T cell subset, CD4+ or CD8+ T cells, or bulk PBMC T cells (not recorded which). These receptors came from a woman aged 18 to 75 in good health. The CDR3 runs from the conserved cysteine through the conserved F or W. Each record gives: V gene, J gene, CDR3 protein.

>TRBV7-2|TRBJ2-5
CASSSGQGETQYF
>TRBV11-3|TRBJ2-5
CASSSGQGASETQYF
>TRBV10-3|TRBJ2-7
CAIGTHHSYEQYF
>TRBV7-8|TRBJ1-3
CASSRTEFSGNTIYF
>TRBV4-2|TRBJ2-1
CASSAQPRDHEQFF
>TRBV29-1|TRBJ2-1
CSVVETSLSEQFF
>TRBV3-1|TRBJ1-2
CASSLPGGYYGYTF
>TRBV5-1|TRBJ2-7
CASSRSRDGPYEQYF
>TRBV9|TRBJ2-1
CASSAFDEQFF
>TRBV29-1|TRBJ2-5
CSVESNRKETQYF
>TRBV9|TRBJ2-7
CASSVSHGPYEQYF
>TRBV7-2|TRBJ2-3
CASRYDLGTDTQYF
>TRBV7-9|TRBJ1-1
CASSLLGGRANTEAFF